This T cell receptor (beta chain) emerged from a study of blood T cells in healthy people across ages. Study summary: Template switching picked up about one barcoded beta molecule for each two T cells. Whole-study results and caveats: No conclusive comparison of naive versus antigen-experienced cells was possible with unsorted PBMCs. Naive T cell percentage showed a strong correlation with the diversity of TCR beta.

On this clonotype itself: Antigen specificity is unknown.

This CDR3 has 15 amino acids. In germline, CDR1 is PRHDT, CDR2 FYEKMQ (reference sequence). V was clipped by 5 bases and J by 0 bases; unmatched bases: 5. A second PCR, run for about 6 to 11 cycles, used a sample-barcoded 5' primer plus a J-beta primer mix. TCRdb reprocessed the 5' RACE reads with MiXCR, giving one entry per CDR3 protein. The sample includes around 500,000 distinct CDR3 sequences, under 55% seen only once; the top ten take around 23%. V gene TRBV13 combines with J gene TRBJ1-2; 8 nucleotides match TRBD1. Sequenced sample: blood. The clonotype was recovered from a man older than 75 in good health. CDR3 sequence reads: CASSPGQGANYGYTF. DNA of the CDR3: TGTGCCAGCAGCCCTGGACAGGGAGCTAACTATGGCTACACCTTC.